This record concerns one T cell receptor (beta chain) sequence. Its antigen is currently unknown. With 6 bases removed from V and 1 base from J, the gap between germline ends came to 13 bases. The CDR3 extends over 13 amino acids. Germline assignment: CDR1 SQVTM and CDR2 ANQGSEA. The data were obtained in a study of lymphopenia after photon versus proton radiotherapy. Broader study findings: Better survival with proton therapy was suggested as possible, not demonstrated. After lymphocyte nadir, photon-treated repertoires showed oligoclonal expansion, especially CD8+ Temra.

Method: immunoSEQ multiplex PCR; TCRdb's copy keeps in-frame clones and lacks some. The top ten clones hold approximately 4.6% of a sample with roughly 150,000 clones, about 88% of them seen once. This TCR came from a man aged 50 or older with gastric cancer. The sample consisted of peripheral blood, taken from a patient treated with photon-based radiotherapy. This chain joins TRBV29-1 and TRBJ2-7; possibly TRBD1 for D (5 bases). The DNA of the CDR3 is TGCAGCGTCGTGACAGAGACGTCCTACGAGCAGTACTTC. It yields the protein CSVVTETSYEQYF.